This T cell receptor beta chain originates from a study of OX40 agonist ivuxolimab in advanced cancers. Study context: Dose-escalation patients suffered from hepatocellular carcinoma, melanoma, renal cell or head and neck cancer. Notes on the study in general: Dose levels from 0.1 to 3.0 mg/kg saw CD4+ and CD8+ blood T cells expand clonally by week 6. Among the lowest peripheral clonal expansion occurred in 0.1-3.0 mg/kg partial responders.

Patients had blood sampled at baseline and again on cycle 4 day 1 and cycle 7 day 1. Data came from immunoSEQ multiplex PCR; TCRdb stores just in-frame clones and leaves some out. Altogether about 81,000 clones are present, roughly 91% being singletons, with the ten largest covering approximately 0.45%. On this clone itself: The antigen is undetermined.

Germline CDR1 reads SGDLS; CDR2 reads YYNGEE. The CDR3 sequence is 16 residues long. J gave up 0 bases and V 4 bases, and 7 bases lay outside the gene matches. The chain joins TRBV9 to TRBJ2-5; 9 nucleotides agree with TRBD1. The TCR originated in an adult with an advanced solid tumor such as melanoma, head and neck, liver or kidney cancer. The specimen was CD4+ or CD8+ T cells sorted from blood, collected in a trial of the OX40 agonist ivuxolimab. CDR3 protein: CASSYRGTGNQETQYF. The CDR3 nucleotides read TGTGCCAGCAGCTACCGGGGGACAGGGAACCAAGAGACCCAGTACTTC.